The present T cell receptor (beta chain) was sequenced within a study of OX40 agonist ivuxolimab in advanced cancers. In the study overall: Patient treatment consisted of intravenous ivuxolimab administration every 2 weeks at 0.01 to 10 mg/kg. Patients treated during dose escalation were battling hepatocellular carcinoma, melanoma, renal cell or head and neck cancer. Patients with prior anti-PD-1, anti-PD-L1 or anti-CTLA-4 therapy were eligible; about 40% had some. Regarding the study as a whole: Expanded peripheral T cell antigen specificity was not determined.

The CDR3 loop spans 14 amino acids. Germline CDR1 and CDR2: MNHNS and SASEGT. The ends were cut back, 0 bases at V and 1 base at J, with 4 bases in the middle. Profiled with immunoSEQ multiplex PCR; TCRdb holds only in-frame clones, not every one. The sample lists around 70,000 clones; roughly nine tenths were seen once. To note about this clone: Its antigen remains unidentified.

V usage is TRBV6-1 and J usage is TRBJ1-5; D not resolved. Sequences were derived from CD4+ or CD8+ T cells sorted from blood, sampled in a trial of the OX40 agonist ivuxolimab. This clonotype was obtained from an adult with an advanced solid tumor such as melanoma, head and neck, liver or kidney cancer. CDR3 in amino acids: CASSEATSNQPQHF. The CDR3 nucleotides are TGTGCCAGCAGTGAAGCGACGAGCAATCAGCCCCAGCATTTT.